This TCR beta chain was sequenced during a study of a mutant IDH1 vaccine in newly diagnosed glioma. Study summary: Eight vaccine injections were given to patients in weeks 1, 3, 5, 7, 11, 15, 19 and 23. Vaccination was launched 4-6 weeks after radiotherapy alone, or with temozolomide cycles. Treated patients had a mean age of about 40 years and a sex split that was roughly 62% male and roughly 40% female.

About this clone: Its antigen is undetermined.

The CDR3 covers 15 residues. Germline values: CDR1 SGHTA, CDR2 FQGNSA. The J segment lost 0 bases and the V segment lost 6 bases, leaving 3 bases of the junction unmatched. Sequencing was performed with immunoSEQ multiplex PCR; in TCRdb, only in-frame clones are kept and a portion is missing. The table shows some 120,000 clones, with roughly 77% occurring only once. The time point is: week 11, during vaccination. With topical imiquimod, each dose of the vaccine consisted of 300 ug of mutant IDH1 20-mer peptide. Each tumor in the donors was a new WHO grade 3 or 4 astrocytoma, IDH1-mutant and ATRX-lost.

The chain carries TRBV7-2 and TRBJ2-1, with 9 bases matching TRBD2. The TCR was taken from a man aged 35-49 years with glioma. This material consisted of PBMCs, taken from a glioma patient whose treatment included an IDH1 peptide vaccine. The CDR3 DNA follows: TGTGCCAGCAGTCTTAGCGGGGGCTCCTACAATGAGCAGTTCTTC. Encoded protein: CASSLSGGSYNEQFF.